A few counts support the clone carrying this T cell receptor (beta chain). Its cognate antigen is unknown. The data are from a study of identical twins. Study-level results: Analyses based on zero insertions could be partly confounded by invariant MAIT and iNKT cells. A lower insertion count was a feature of abundant cord blood beta clonotypes, with no such feature in memory repertoires.

Template switching added a universal primer site; cDNA carried unique molecular identifiers. One entry per CDR3 protein, called by TCRdb with MiXCR from the 5' RACE reads. Here the sample spans 1.5 million to 2 million distinct CDR3 sequences, about 32% being singletons. This CDR3 comprises 14 residues. V shed 6 bases and J shed 2 bases, with 13 bases lying between them. The germline CDR1 and CDR2 sequences are MDHEN and SYDVKM. All donors were healthy, and all were Caucasian. The chain is built from TRBV28 and TRBJ1-1, with D hard to call. This sequence was found in a newborn girl in good health. Material: cord blood. CDR3 DNA: TGTGCCAGCAGCTGGGTCCAAATCAACACTGAAGCTTTCTTT. It yields the protein CASSWVQINTEAFF.